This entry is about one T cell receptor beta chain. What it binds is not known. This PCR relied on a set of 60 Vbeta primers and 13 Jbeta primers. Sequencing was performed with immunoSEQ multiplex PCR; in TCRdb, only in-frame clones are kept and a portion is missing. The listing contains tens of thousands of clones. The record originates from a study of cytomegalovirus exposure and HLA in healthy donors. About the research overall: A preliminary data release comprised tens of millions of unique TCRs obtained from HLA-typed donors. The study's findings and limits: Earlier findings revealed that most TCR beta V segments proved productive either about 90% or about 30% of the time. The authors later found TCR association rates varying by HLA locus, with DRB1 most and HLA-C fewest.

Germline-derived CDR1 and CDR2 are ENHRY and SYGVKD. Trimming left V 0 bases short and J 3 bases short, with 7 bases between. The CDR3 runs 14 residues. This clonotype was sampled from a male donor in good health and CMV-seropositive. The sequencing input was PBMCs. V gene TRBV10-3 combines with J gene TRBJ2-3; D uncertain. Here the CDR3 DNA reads TGTGCCATCAGTGAGTCGACTGGGACAGATACGCAGTATTTT. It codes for CAISESTGTDTQYF.